The T cell receptor beta chain described here comes from a study of graft-versus-host responses after intestinal transplantation. Study-level results: Levels of circulating GvH clones at their peak were associated with early post-transplant HvG declines.

This table comes from immunoSEQ multiplex PCR, and its TCRdb copy is limited to in-frame clones, with some not included. The repertoire consists of roughly 110,000 clones, with around nine tenths occurring once and the leading ten covering roughly 0.24%. On this clone: Its antigen is not identified.

The sequences come from unstimulated CD4+ T cells sorted from spleen or lymph node cells, collected before transplant. This sequence was found in a human donor who was the organ donor for an intestinal transplant.

The CDR3 DNA reads TGCGCCAGCAGCCAAGAGCTAGCGGACACAGATACGCAGTATTTT. Its translation: CASSQELADTDTQYF. V and J are TRBV4-1 and TRBJ2-3; 7 bases map to TRBD2. The CDR3 length is 15 residues. V lost 0 bases and J lost 2; bases outside the gene matches: 2. Germline V CDR1 and CDR2: MGHRA, YSYEKL.